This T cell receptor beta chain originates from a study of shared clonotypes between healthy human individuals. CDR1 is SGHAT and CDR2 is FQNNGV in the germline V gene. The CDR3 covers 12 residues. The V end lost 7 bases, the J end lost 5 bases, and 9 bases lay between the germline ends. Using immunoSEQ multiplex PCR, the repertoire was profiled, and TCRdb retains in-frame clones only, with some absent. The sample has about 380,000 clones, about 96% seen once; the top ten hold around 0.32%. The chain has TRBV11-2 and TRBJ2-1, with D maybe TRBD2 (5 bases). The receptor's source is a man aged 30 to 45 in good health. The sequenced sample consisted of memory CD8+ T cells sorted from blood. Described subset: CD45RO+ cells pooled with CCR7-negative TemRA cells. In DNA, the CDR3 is TGTGCCAGCAACGGGAACCACAATGAGCAGTTCTTC. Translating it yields CASNGNHNEQFF.